Below, 24 T cell receptor beta chains from the same sample are listed, as sequenced in a study of blood T cell repertoires in COVID-19. TCRdb keeps only in-frame clones here, not all; method: immunoSEQ multiplex PCR. The repertoire holds around 380,000 clones, approximately 77% seen once, with roughly 1.1% in the top ten. Sequenced sample: peripheral blood. All receptors come from a human donor with acute or convalescent COVID-19. The donor label of this sample is uncertain.

The gene calls are TRBV15 and TRBJ2-3; 7 bases are shared with TRBD2. The germline V gene has CDR1 LNHNV and CDR2 YYDKDF (reference sequence). With V trimmed by 5 bases and J by 6 bases, 8 bases remained unmatched. The CDR3 is 14 residues long. CDR3 region: CATSRGTISDTQYF. The CDR3 region has the DNA TGTGCCACCAGCCGCGGGACTATATCGGATACGCAGTATTTT.

The gene calls are TRBV30 and TRBJ2-1; the D gene is possibly TRBD2 (6 bases). Trimming took 3 bases from V and 8 from J, leaving 11 bases between them. Germline V gene data show CDR1 as GTSNPN and CDR2 as SVGIG (reference sequence). CDR3 size: 12 residues. The CDR3 region is CAWRTSLDEQFF. In nucleotides, the CDR3 is TGTGCCTGGAGGACTAGTTTGGATGAGCAGTTCTTC.

The chain uses TRBV6-5 and TRBJ2-3; D remains unclear. The CDR3 is 11 residues long. Germline-derived CDR1 and CDR2 are MNHEY and SVGAGI. V lost 7 bases, J lost 7 bases, and 9 bases lay in between. The CDR3 spells CASTDHYTQYF. CDR3 coding DNA: TGTGCCAGCACCGATCACTATACGCAGTATTTT.

The rearrangement links TRBV5-1 to TRBJ1-1; possibly TRBD1 for D (5 bases). V was trimmed by 1 base and J by 4 bases, leaving 17 bases between them. This CDR3 spans 16 amino acids. From germline, CDR1 is SGHRS and CDR2 YFSETQ. The CDR3 DNA is TGCGCCAGCAGCTTGTTGTTTTCAGGGTCTGTCACTGAAGCTTTCTTT. Residues: CASSLLFSGSVTEAFF.

The gene calls are TRBV14 and TRBJ1-6; D gene ambiguous. The CDR3 spans 14 residues. V gave up 1 base and J gave up 15 bases, with 16 bases separating them. The germline V gene encodes CDR1 SGHDN and CDR2 FVKESK. CDR3 coding DNA: TGTGCCAGCAGCCAAGTGATCGGCAGCAAGCGCCTCCACTTT. This translates into CASSQVIGSKRLHF.

The V and J genes are TRBV6-5 and TRBJ1-1; 10 nucleotides align to TRBD1. With V trimmed by 8 bases and J by 3 bases, 3 bases remained unmatched. The V gene's germline CDR1 is MNHEY and CDR2 SVGAGI. The CDR3 contains 13 residues. CDR3 bases: TGTGCCAGCCGGGGACAGGGGTACACTGAAGCTTTCTTT. It encodes CASRGQGYTEAFF.

The rearrangement links TRBV4-1 to TRBJ1-1, with D unclear. The CDR3 loop spans 16 amino acids. Per germline, CDR1 MGHRA and CDR2 YSYEKL. Trimming removed 1 base from V and 4 bases from J, with 16 bases in between. The CDR3 nucleotides are TGCGCCAGCAGCCAAGCGGTAACGGGGAGGGCCACTGAAGCTTTCTTT. Translated: CASSQAVTGRATEAFF.

The count of this clone is one. This sequence joins TRBV6-5 and TRBJ1-2, with a tentative D call TRBD1 (5 bases). In germline, CDR1 is MNHEY, CDR2 SVGAGI. The CDR3 runs 14 residues. The germline V and J ends were trimmed by 7 bases and 8 bases, with 20 bases remaining between them. CDR3 coding DNA: TGTGCCAGCAAGAAGGTGGGACTTGGCGGAGGCTACACCTTC. Protein sequence: CASKKVGLGGGYTF.

The gene calls are TRBV5-1 and TRBJ1-1; D might be TRBD1 (5 bases). There are 13 residues in the CDR3. Germline lookup yields CDR1 SGHRS and CDR2 YFSETQ. V was trimmed by 1 base and J by 10 bases, leaving 14 bases between them. CDR3 in amino acids: CASSLIDSRGAFF. The DNA for the CDR3 is TGCGCCAGCAGCTTGATAGATTCAAGGGGAGCTTTCTTT.

The V and J genes are TRBV3-1 (or the pseudogene TRBV3-2) and TRBJ1-2; tentative D call: TRBD1 (5 bases). Per the germline V gene, CDR1 is LGHDT and CDR2 is YNNKEL (reference sequence). The CDR3 consists of 16 residues. V lost 3 bases and J lost 4, with 18 bases in between. CDR3 sequence (DNA): TGTGCCAGCAGCCAGGAAATGGCAGGGTTTGGCTATGGCTACACCTTC. It translates to CASSQEMAGFGYGYTF.

The V gene is TRBV7-2, the J gene TRBJ2-7; D unclear. V was clipped by 4 bases and J by 3 bases, with 10 bases between them. Germline-derived CDR1 and CDR2 are SGHTA and FQGNSA. This CDR3 region has 13 residues. CDR3: CASSSTRLYEQYF. DNA for the CDR3: TGTGCCAGCAGCTCGACCCGACTCTACGAGCAGTACTTC.

DNA for the CDR3: TGTGCCAGCAGCGGTGGACTGTCGAACCCCAATGAGCAGTTCTTC. It codes for CASSGGLSNPNEQFF. This chain links TRBV9 with TRBJ2-1; D is perhaps TRBD2 (5 bases). V lost 3 bases and J lost 6, with 16 bases in between. The CDR3 spans 15 residues. Per the germline V gene, CDR1 is SGDLS and CDR2 is YYNGEE.

V is TRBV6-5 and J is TRBJ1-5; 10 bases agree with TRBD1. Germline CDR1 reads MNHEY; CDR2 reads SVGAGI. V shed 6 bases, J shed 3 bases, and the junction held 5 bases outside the gene matches. The CDR3 length is 15 residues. The CDR3 DNA follows: TGTGCCAGCAGGGAGGACAGGGGGAACAATCAGCCCCAGCATTTT. This translates into CASREDRGNNQPQHF.

The chain combines TRBV5-6 with TRBJ1-1, with D perhaps TRBD1 (5 bases). CDR3 length equals 16 residues. Germline CDR1 and CDR2: SGHDT and YYEEEE. With 5 bases removed from V and 1 base from J, the gap between germline ends came to 18 bases. CDR3 residues: CASSPRGAGENTEAFF. DNA for the CDR3: TGTGCCAGCAGTCCCCGTGGGGCGGGGGAGAACACTGAAGCTTTCTTT.

This chain uses TRBV4-1 with TRBJ1-1, with TRBD1 identical over 9 bases. The ends lost 1 base at V and 9 bases at J; junction bases unmatched: 6. The CDR3 is 14 amino acids. Per the germline V gene, CDR1 is MGHRA and CDR2 is YSYEKL. The CDR3 reads CASSQAPGQGKAFF. The CDR3 DNA follows: TGCGCCAGCAGCCAAGCCCCGGGACAGGGAAAAGCTTTCTTT.

This clone was counted only a few times. V is TRBV29-1 and J is TRBJ1-1, with TRBD1 as a possible D gene (6 bases). The germline gives CDR1 SQVTM, CDR2 ANQGSEA. The CDR3 contains 14 residues. V was pared by 3 bases and J by 0 bases, with 11 bases between. CDR3: CSVDRDTMNTEAFF. The CDR3 region has the DNA TGCAGCGTTGACCGGGACACCATGAACACTGAAGCTTTCTTT. Full variable domain (rest looked up from reference TRBV29-1 and TRBJ1-1): SAVISQKPSRDICQRGTSLTIQCQVDSQVTMMFWYRQQPGQSLTLIATANQGSEATYESGFVIDKFPISRPNLTFSTLTVSNMSPEDSSIYLCSVDRDTMNTEAFFGQGTRLTVV.

This chain connects TRBV3-1 (or the pseudogene TRBV3-2) to TRBJ1-1, with 7 bases identical to TRBD1. The V gene's germline CDR1 is LGHDT and CDR2 YNNKEL (reference sequence). The CDR3 sequence is 13 residues long. V trimming: 3 bases; J trimming: 3 bases; junction bases outside the gene matches: 1. The CDR3 DNA is TGTGCCAGCAGCCAGGGGACAGACACTGAAGCTTTCTTT. Translated: CASSQGTDTEAFF.

The chain recombines TRBV5-3 with TRBJ2-3; maybe TRBD2 (6 bases). TRBV5-3 is identified as an open reading frame with a role that is uncertain. The CDR3 runs to 15 residues. V lost 4 bases to trimming and J lost 2 bases, with 14 bases between them. The CDR3 DNA reads TGTGCCAGAAGCCCACCCGGGGGTAACACAGATACGCAGTATTTT. Translation: CARSPPGGNTDTQYF.

The chain recombines TRBV30 with TRBJ1-1; a possible D gene is TRBD1 (5 bases). Trimming pared 4 bases from V and 5 bases from J, leaving 11 bases between. There are 12 residues in the CDR3. From germline, CDR1 is GTSNPN and CDR2 SVGIG (reference sequence). This CDR3 is CAWKQVTTEAFF. CDR3 in DNA: TGTGCCTGGAAACAGGTAACGACTGAAGCTTTCTTT.

The rearrangement joins TRBV7-2 to TRBJ1-1; possibly TRBD1 for D (6 bases). The V and J ends lost 2 bases and 6 bases respectively, with 25 bases between them. The CDR3 is 18 amino acids. CDR1 is SGHTA and CDR2 is FQGNSA in the germline V gene. CDR3 bases: TGTGCCAGCAGCTTAACAGGGCGAGCCTACTTTAGTCAGTCTGAAGCTTTCTTT. It yields the protein CASSLTGRAYFSQSEAFF. Together with reference TRBV7-2 and TRBJ1-1, the CDR3 gives the full variable domain: GAGVSQSPSNKVTEKGKDVELRCDPISGHTALYWYRQSLGQGLEFLIYFQGNSAPDKSGLPSDRFSAERTGGSVSTLTIQRTQQEDSAVYLCASSLTGRAYFSQSEAFFGQGTRLTVV.

This chain joins TRBV18 and TRBJ1-4; a possible D gene is TRBD1 (6 bases). Germline values: CDR1 KGHSH, CDR2 LQKENI. V was trimmed by 5 bases and J by 8 bases, leaving 21 bases between them. The length of the CDR3 is 16 residues. The chain's CDR3 is CASSTSARGNVEKLFF. In DNA form, the CDR3 reads TGTGCCAGCTCAACCTCGGCGAGGGGGAATGTAGAAAAACTGTTTTTT.

The rearrangement uses TRBV19 and TRBJ1-1; 12 nucleotides align to TRBD1. Germline loops: CDR1 LNHDA, CDR2 SQIVND (reference sequence). There are 14 residues in the CDR3. J was trimmed by 4 bases and V by 11 bases; bases with no gene match: 8. The CDR3 region is CASSGTGGITEAFF. The CDR3 DNA follows: TGTGCCTCTTCCGGGACAGGGGGCATCACTGAAGCTTTCTTT.

The chain carries TRBV12-3 or TRBV12-4 and TRBJ1-5, with D unclear. Trimming took 3 bases from V and 6 from J, leaving 6 bases between them. The CDR3 is made up of 12 amino acids. The CDR3 nucleotides read TGTGCCAGCAGTTTTTCGGGTCAGCCCCAGCATTTT. Translated, it gives CASSFSGQPQHF.

The rearrangement uses TRBV7-8 and TRBJ2-1; no clear D. This CDR3 contains 15 residues. The V and J ends lost 5 bases and 0 bases respectively, with 11 bases between them. Germline CDR1 is SGHVS and CDR2 is FQNEAQ. CDR3: CASSGLDTSYNEQFF. The CDR3 DNA sequence: TGTGCCAGCAGCGGATTAGACACCTCCTACAATGAGCAGTTCTTC.